This T cell receptor (beta chain) appears in the sequencing data of a study of Graves' ophthalmopathy and Graves' hyperthyroidism. The study, taken as a whole, reports: The model forecast ophthalmopathy progression, reaching 60% to 71% sensitivity and 72% to 75% specificity.

Per germline, CDR1 LGHNA and CDR2 YSLEER. The ends lost 3 bases at V and 0 bases at J; junction bases unmatched: 13. The CDR3 has 19 amino acids. CDR3 regions of TCR beta were amplified from RNA transcripts. A first-round RT-PCR used HTBI primers, followed by a second-round multiplex PCR. TCRdb reanalysed the multiplex PCR reads using MiXCR and keeps one entry per CDR3 protein. The data contain about 210,000 distinct CDR3 sequences, roughly 27% of them singletons. Ophthalmopathy donors showed moderate-to-severe activity, CAS ≥3, NOSPECS ≥4 and a duration under 3 months. The sample holds many counts of this clonotype. Antigen specificity is unknown.

This chain joins TRBV4-3 and TRBJ2-2; 7 bases are shared with TRBD1. Material for sequencing was peripheral blood. The receptor was derived from a man between 50 and 59 years old with Graves' ophthalmopathy. CDR3 residues: CASSHIIPRTGTNTGELFF. Here the CDR3 DNA reads TGCGCCAGCAGCCATATTATCCCGAGGACAGGCACGAACACCGGGGAGCTGTTTTTT.